This record looks at one T cell receptor (beta chain) sequence and its context. Relapsing-remitting disease, either stable or active, was present in the multiple sclerosis controls, who were treatment-naive patients. RNA was extracted with the RNeasy kit, and a quantity of about 0.45 to 1 ug was reverse transcribed using random hexamers. MiXCR, applied by TCRdb to the immunoSEQ multiplex PCR reads, yields one record per CDR3 protein. Counted here are approximately 130,000 distinct CDR3 sequences, around 90% occurring once; the ten biggest clones make up around 0.24%. This record belongs to a study of CD8 T cells in Susac syndrome. The germline V gene has CDR1 SEHNR and CDR2 FQNEAQ (reference sequence). V was pared by 4 bases and J by 4 bases, with 17 bases of the junction left unmatched. The CDR3 has 19 residues.

Sequencing was carried out using CD8+ T cells from PBMCs. This chain links TRBV7-9 with TRBJ2-3; 10 bases map to TRBD2. The sequence was obtained from a human donor with multiple sclerosis. CDR3 region: CASSSTHIDLAGGADTQYF. The CDR3 DNA sequence: TGTGCCAGCAGCTCCACTCACATAGACTTAGCGGGAGGCGCAGATACGCAGTATTTT.